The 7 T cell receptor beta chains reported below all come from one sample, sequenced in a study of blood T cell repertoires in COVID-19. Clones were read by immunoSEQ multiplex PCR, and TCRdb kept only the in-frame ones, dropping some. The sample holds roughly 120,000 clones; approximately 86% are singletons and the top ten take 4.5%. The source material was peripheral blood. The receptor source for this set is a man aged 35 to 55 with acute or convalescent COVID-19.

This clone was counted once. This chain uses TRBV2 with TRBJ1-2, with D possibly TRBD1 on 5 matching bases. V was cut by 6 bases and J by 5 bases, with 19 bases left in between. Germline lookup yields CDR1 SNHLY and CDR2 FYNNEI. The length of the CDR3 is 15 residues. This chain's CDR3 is CASRQGAVQLYGYTF. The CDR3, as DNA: TGTGCCAGCAGGCAGGGTGCAGTACAATTGTATGGCTACACCTTC.

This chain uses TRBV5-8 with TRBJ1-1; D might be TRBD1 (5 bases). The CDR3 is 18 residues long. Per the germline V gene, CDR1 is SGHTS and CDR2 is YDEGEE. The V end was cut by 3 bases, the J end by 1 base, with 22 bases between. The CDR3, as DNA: TGTGCCAGCAGCTCGCGTTCCCCCTGGACATATCGGAACACTGAAGCTTTCTTT. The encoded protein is CASSSRSPWTYRNTEAFF.

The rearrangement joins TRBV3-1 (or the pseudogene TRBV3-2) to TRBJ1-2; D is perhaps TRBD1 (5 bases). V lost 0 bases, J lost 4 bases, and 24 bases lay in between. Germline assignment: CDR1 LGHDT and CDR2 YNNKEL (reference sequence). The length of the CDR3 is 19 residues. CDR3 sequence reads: CASSQDRGRDSVVAYGYTF. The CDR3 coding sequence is TGTGCCAGCAGCCAAGATCGGGGTAGGGACTCAGTAGTAGCCTATGGCTACACCTTC.

CDR3 region: CAWSLEGGVYGYTF. The DNA of the CDR3 is TGTGCCTGGAGTCTCGAGGGAGGAGTCTATGGCTACACCTTC. The chain carries TRBV30 and TRBJ1-2; D not certain. CDR3 length equals 14 residues. Trimming took 2 bases from V and 4 from J, leaving 14 bases between them. Germline V gene data show CDR1 as GTSNPN and CDR2 as SVGIG (reference sequence).

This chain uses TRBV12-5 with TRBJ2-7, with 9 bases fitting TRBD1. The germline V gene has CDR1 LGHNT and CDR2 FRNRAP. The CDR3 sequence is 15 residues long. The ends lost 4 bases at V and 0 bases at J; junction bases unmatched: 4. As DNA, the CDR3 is TGTGCTAGTGGTTACACAGGGGGCTTCTCCTACGAGCAGTACTTC. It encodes CASGYTGGFSYEQYF. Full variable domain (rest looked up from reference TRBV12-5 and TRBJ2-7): DARVTQTPRHKVTEMGQEVTMRCQPILGHNTVFWYRQTMMQGLELLAYFRNRAPLDDSGMPKDRFSAEMPDATLATLKIQPSEPRDSAVYFCASGYTGGFSYEQYFGPGTRLTVT.

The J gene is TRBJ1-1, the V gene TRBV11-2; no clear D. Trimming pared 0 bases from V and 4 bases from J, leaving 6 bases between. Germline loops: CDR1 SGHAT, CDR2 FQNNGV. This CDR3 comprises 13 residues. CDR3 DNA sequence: TGTGCCAGCAGCTTAGATGGCCCCACTGAAGCTTTCTTT. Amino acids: CASSLDGPTEAFF. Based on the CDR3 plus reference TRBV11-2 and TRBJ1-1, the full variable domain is EAGVAQSPRYKIIEKRQSVAFWCNPISGHATLYWYQQILGQGPKLLIQFQNNGVVDDSQLPKDRFSAERLKGVDSTLKIQPAKLEDSAVYLCASSLDGPTEAFFGQGTRLTVV.

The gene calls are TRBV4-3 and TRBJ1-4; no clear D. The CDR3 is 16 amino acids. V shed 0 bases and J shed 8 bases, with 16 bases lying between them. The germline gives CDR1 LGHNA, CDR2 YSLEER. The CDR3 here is CASSQDRRGLNEKLFF. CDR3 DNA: TGCGCCAGCAGCCAAGATCGGAGAGGGTTGAACGAAAAACTGTTTTTT.